This T cell receptor beta chain was found in a study of T-cell reconstitution after alpha-beta-depleted transplantation in children. Unique molecular identifiers were incorporated when the TCRbeta library was constructed. Each CDR3 protein gets one entry after TCRdb re-called the PCR reads with MiXCR. The sample holds around 600,000 distinct CDR3 sequences, under 12% seen once. V shed 3 bases and J shed 1 base, with 9 bases lying between them. This CDR3 has 13 residues. Per the germline V gene, CDR1 is DFQATT and CDR2 is SNEGSKA (reference sequence). This clonotype was detected once. A much larger clone lies a single base off, so this may be a read error.

Specimen: PBMCs from the stem cell graft donor, collected from the stem cell graft. The sequence was collected from a human donor who donated a stem cell graft to a child with acute myeloid leukemia. V and J are TRBV20-1 and TRBJ1-1; D might be TRBD1 (6 bases). The CDR3 DNA reads as TGCAGTGCTAGCCTACAGGGGAACACTGAAGCTTTCTTT. Protein sequence: CSASLQGNTEAFF.